This section outlines one T cell receptor (beta chain) sequence together with its context. As yet, its antigen is unknown. The data were obtained in a study of long-term antiretroviral therapy in people with HIV. Study findings and constraints: Clones that had undergone expansion before ART dominated the repertoire at all time points.

An immunoSEQ assay, version v3.0, was performed at survey level. Sequenced by immunoSEQ multiplex PCR; TCRdb stores in-frame clones only, minus some. The sample holds tens of thousands of clones, over 65% seen once. The CDR3 consists of 15 residues. V lost 4 bases and J 10 bases, leaving 21 bases between the germline ends. Germline V gene sequence: CDR1 LNHDA, CDR2 SQIVND (reference sequence). The sequence came from a woman in her forties or fifties with HIV. Sequenced here: unsorted PBMCs, sampled 2 years after starting antiretroviral therapy. V is TRBV19 and J is TRBJ2-3; D tentatively fits TRBD1 or TRBD2 (5 bases each). The CDR3 is CASSTTRGRWNAQYF. CDR3 nucleotide sequence: TGTGCCAGTAGTACTACCCGGGGCCGTTGGAATGCGCAGTATTTT.